This T cell receptor (beta chain) was documented in a study of cytomegalovirus exposure and HLA in healthy donors. Losses at the gene ends were 5 bases for V and 6 bases for J; bases not matched to a gene: 5. The CDR3 has 14 amino acids. CDR1 is MNHEY and CDR2 is SMNVEV in the germline V gene (reference sequence). Study results and caveats: Sequencing artifact likely explains a cluster of highly shared sequence variants. Later analysis associated a missense DCLRE1C variant with TCR beta V- and J-gene trimming. The listing of 150 to 200 TCR beta chains classed them as cytomegalovirus-associated.

A remark on this clone: Its antigen is not identified.

A multiplex PCR was run with 60 Vbeta primers and 13 Jbeta primers. Measured with immunoSEQ multiplex PCR; TCRdb has only the in-frame clones, and not every one. The sample contains 220,000 or so clones, about 75% of which appear only once. The sequencing input was PBMCs. This chain uses TRBV27 with TRBJ2-7; 12 positions agree with TRBD1. The sequence derives from a woman in her twenties or thirties in good health and CMV-seronegative. The DNA for the CDR3 is TGTGCCAGCAGTCCCGGGACAGGGGGCCTCGAGCAGTACTTC. It encodes CASSPGTGGLEQYF.